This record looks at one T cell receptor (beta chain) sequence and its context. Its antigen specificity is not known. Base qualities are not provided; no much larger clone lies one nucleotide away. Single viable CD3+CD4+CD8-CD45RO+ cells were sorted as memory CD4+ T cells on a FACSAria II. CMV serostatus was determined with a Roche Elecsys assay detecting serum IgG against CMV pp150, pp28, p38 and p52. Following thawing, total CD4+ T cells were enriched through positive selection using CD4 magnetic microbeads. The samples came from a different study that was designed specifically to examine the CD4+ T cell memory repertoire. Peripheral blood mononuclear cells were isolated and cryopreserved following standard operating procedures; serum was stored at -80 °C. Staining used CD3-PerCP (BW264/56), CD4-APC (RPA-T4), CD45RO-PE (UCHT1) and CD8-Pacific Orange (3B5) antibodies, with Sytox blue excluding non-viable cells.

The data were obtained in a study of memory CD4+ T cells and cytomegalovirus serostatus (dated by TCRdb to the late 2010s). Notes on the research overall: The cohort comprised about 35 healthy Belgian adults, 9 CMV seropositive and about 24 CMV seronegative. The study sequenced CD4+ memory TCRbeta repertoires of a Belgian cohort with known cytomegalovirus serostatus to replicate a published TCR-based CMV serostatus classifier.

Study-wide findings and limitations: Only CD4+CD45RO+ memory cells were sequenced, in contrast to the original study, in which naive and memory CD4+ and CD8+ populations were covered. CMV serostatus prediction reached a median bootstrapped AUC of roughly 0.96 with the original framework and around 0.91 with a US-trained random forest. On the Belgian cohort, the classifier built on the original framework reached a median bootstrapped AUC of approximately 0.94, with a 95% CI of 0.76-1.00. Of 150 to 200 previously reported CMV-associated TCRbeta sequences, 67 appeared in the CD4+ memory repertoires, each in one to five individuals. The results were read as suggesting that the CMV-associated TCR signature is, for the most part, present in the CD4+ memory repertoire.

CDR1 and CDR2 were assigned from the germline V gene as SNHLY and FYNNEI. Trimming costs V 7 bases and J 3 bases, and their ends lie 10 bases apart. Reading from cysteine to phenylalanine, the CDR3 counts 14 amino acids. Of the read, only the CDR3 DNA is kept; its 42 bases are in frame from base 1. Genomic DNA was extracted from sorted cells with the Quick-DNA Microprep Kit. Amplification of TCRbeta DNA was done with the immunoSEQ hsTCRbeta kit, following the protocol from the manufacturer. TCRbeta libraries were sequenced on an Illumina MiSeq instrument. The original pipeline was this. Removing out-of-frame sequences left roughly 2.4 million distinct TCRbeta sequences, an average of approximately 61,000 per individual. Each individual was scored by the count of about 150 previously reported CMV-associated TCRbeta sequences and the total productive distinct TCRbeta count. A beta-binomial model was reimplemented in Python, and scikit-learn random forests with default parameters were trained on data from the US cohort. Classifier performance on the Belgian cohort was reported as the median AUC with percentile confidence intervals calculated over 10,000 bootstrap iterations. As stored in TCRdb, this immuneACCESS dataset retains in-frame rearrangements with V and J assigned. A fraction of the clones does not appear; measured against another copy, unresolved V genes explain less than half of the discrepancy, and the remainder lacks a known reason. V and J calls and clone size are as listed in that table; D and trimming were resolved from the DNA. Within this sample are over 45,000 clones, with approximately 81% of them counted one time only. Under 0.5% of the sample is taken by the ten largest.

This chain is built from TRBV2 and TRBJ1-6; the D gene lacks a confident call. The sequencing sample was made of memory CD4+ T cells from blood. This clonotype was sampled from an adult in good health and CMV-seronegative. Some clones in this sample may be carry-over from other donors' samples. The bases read TGTGCCAGCACCGGCGGAAACTATAATTCACCCCTCCACTTT. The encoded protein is CASTGGNYNSPLHF.